Listed here is a single TCR beta chain. Its antigen is as yet unknown. This CDR3 has 16 amino acids. Losses at the gene ends were 2 bases for V and 2 bases for J; bases not matched to a gene: 5. The germline V gene encodes CDR1 SGHAT and CDR2 FQNNGV. TCRdb independently ran MiXCR on the RT-PCR reads; one entry per CDR3 protein. The sample lists 800,000 to 1,000,000 distinct CDR3 sequences, roughly 20% seen once, with roughly 10% in the top ten. This sample stems from a study of response to subunit inactivated influenza vaccine. Study-level findings and limits: Authors suggested seasonal influenza vaccinations each recruit few new T cells.

This specimen consisted of PBMCs from blood, obtained less than 6 days after vaccination. This receptor was identified in a man aged 50-60 years who received an inactivated influenza vaccine. The J gene is TRBJ2-2, the V gene TRBV11-2; 7 bases fit TRBD2. As DNA, the CDR3 is TGTGCCAGCAGCTTATTGCTAGCGGCCAACACCGGGGAGCTGTTTTTT. This translates into CASSLLLAANTGELFF.